This record looks at one TCR beta chain sequence and its context. TCRdb itself ran the 5' RACE reads through MiXCR, one entry per CDR3 protein. Counted here are roughly 520,000 distinct CDR3 sequences, about a fifth occurring once; the ten biggest clones make up about 15%. Germline loops: CDR1 SGHAT, CDR2 FQNNGV. The CDR3 spans 16 residues. The V gene end was trimmed by 5 bases and the J gene end by 6 bases; junction bases not matched to a gene: 12. The source of the sample is a study of T cells after yellow fever vaccination. This chain joins TRBV11-2 and TRBJ2-1, with 8 bases aligning to TRBD2. Sequenced here: PBMCs, sampled around 3 weeks after the first yellow fever vaccination. The clonotype was recovered from a man younger than 35 who received the YFV17D yellow fever vaccine. CDR3 sequence: CASSPAGGRAGNEQFF. In DNA, the CDR3 is TGTGCCAGCAGCCCCGCGGGGGGACGCGCGGGCAATGAGCAGTTCTTC.